The T cell receptor (beta chain) under discussion was sequenced for a study of blood T cell repertoires in COVID-19. Study in general: Acute-phase and convalescent COVID-19 samples originated in the United States, Italy and Spain.

The trim removed 2 bases at V and 4 bases at J, leaving 15 bases unmatched. The CDR3 is made up of 17 amino acids. The germline V gene encodes CDR1 SGHNT and CDR2 YYREEE (reference sequence). Original processing methods: By means of reference gene primer amplification, nucleated cell counts were estimated. Profiling relied on immunoSEQ multiplex PCR, and the TCRdb table lists in-frame clones only, not all of them. V and J calls and clone size follow that table, whereas D and trimming were derived from the DNA. The sample lists 200,000 to 250,000 clones; 75% to 85% were seen once. This chain uses TRBV5-4 with TRBJ2-7; 7 positions match TRBD2. The sequenced sample consisted of peripheral blood. This receptor was taken from a woman in her seventies with COVID-19, enrolled during active disease. The CDR3 protein is CASSFRRGGPSTYEQYF. DNA of the CDR3: TGTGCCAGCAGCTTTCGTCGGGGAGGGCCGAGTACGTACGAGCAGTACTTC.